This T cell receptor beta chain was recovered during a study of blood T cell repertoires in COVID-19 (dated by TCRdb to the early 2020s). In terms of the full investigation: Samples from collaborators originated in the United States, Italy and Spain and spanned both the acute and convalescent phases of COVID-19. The material from the prospective study consisted of cDNA or gDNA derived from T cells, B-cell-depleted T cells, or PBMCs. Deeply sampled blood TCRbeta repertoires from subjects exposed to, actively infected with, or recovered from COVID-19 were included in the dataset. The repertoires were released in a freely available public database intended as a resource for research on the immune response to SARS-CoV-2. The samples were drawn from the first 160 participants of the ongoing ImmuneRACE study and from 950 to 1,500 subjects provided by 6 global collaborators. Sample metadata almost always included a de-identified subject ID, COVID-19 status, age in years and sex. HLA class I and class II types, where available, came from metadata supplied by the sample provider rather than from assay-based typing. Study-level results and caveats: The quantity of clinical and demographic metadata differed by source and by participant and was supplied without curation.

Enrolling through a virtual design, the prospective study's participants ranged in age from roughly 18 to 95 years and lived across 20 to 25 United States geographic areas. To assign participants to cohorts, the prospective study relied on clinical history that participants themselves reported in a screening survey and a study questionnaire. Recovered participants in ImmuneRACE Cohort 3 were defined as having two consecutive negative NP/OP PCR tests, clearance from a healthcare professional, or resolution of symptoms. Mobile phlebotomists in the prospective study collected whole blood, serum and a nasopharyngeal or oropharyngeal swab from every participant. Additional blood draws and questionnaires over a 2-month period could optionally be provided by prospective study participants. Blood samples from the prospective study were shipped frozen or at room temperature prior to DNA extraction. The immunoSEQ Assay, a bias-controlled multiplex PCR, was used to amplify TCRbeta CDR3 regions from genomic DNA. As for the authors' bioinformatics: Nucleated cell counts per sample were estimated from amplification of reference gene primers within the assay. To quantify the absolute abundance of each unique TCRbeta CDR3 rearrangement, sequence reads were collapsed and filtered. For each sample, productive Simpson clonality was calculated as the square root of Simpson's diversity index across productive rearrangements. Not all clones reach the TCRdb copy of this immuneACCESS table, which keeps in-frame sequences only. Checked studies attribute under half of the gap to unresolved V genes and leave the rest unexplained. Clone size and the V and J calls come from that table; the DNA yielded D and trimming. The sample yields 200,000 to 250,000 clones; 88% were counted once. 2.5% to 3% of the sample is in the top ten clones.

On this clone itself: The antigen it recognizes is unknown. No per-base quality is available; no much larger clone lies one base away.

The source material was PBMCs or T cells enriched from blood (not recorded which). The sequence came from a woman aged 25 to 39 who had recovered from COVID-19.

The DNA sequence is TGTGCCAGCAGCCCAATACAAGGCAATCAGCCCCAGCATTTT. It encodes CASSPIQGNQPQHF. The chain is made from TRBV3-1 (or the pseudogene TRBV3-2) and TRBJ1-5, with an unclear D gene assignment. CDR1 and CDR2, per the germline V gene (reference sequence), are LGHDT and YNNKEL. From its cysteine to its phenylalanine, the CDR3 spans 14 amino acids. Just CDR3 DNA is preserved here, 42 bases in frame from base 1. V loses 4 bases of germline sequence and J loses 2 bases, and the interval between the two ends is 9 bases.